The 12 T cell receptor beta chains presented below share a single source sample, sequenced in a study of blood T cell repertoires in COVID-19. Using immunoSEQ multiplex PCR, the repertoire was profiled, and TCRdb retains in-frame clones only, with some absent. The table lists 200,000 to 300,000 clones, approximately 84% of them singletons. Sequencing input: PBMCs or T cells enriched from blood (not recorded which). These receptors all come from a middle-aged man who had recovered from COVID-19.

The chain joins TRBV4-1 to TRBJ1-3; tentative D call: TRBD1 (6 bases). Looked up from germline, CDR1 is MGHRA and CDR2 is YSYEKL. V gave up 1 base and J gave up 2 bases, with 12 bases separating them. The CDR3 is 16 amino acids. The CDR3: CASSQGRGGTGNTIYF. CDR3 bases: TGCGCCAGCAGCCAAGGGAGGGGGGGTACTGGAAACACCATATATTTT.

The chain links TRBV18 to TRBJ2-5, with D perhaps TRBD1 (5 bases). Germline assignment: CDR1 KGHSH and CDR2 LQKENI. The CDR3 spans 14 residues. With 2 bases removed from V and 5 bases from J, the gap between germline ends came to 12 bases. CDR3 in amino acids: CASSPLPGSETQYF. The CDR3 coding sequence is TGTGCCAGCTCACCATTGCCAGGGTCGGAGACCCAGTACTTC. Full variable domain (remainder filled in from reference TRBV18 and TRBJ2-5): NAGVMQNPRHLVRRRGQEARLRCSPMKGHSHVYWYRQLPEEGLKFMVYLQKENIIDESGMPKERFSAEFPKEGPSILRIQQVVRGDSAAYFCASSPLPGSETQYFGPGTRLLVL.

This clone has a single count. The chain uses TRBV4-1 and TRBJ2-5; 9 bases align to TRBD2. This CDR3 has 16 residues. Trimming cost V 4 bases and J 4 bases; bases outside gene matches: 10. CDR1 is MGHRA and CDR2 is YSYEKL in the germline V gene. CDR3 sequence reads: CASSPGSSGTGETQYF. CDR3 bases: TGCGCCAGCAGCCCTGGTTCTAGCGGGACGGGAGAGACCCAGTACTTC.

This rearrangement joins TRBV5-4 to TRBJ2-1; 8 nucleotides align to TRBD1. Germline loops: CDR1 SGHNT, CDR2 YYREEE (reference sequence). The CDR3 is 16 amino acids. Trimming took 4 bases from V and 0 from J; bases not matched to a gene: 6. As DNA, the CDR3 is TGTGCCAGCAGCGGGGACAGGCCCAGCTCCTACAATGAGCAGTTCTTC. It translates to CASSGDRPSSYNEQFF.

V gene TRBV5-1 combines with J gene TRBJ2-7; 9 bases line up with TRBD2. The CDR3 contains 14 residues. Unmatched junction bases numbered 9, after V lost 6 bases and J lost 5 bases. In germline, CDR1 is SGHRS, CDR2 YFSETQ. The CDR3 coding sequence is TGCGCCAGCACCTGGCGGGAGGGAACCGACGAGCAGTACTTC. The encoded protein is CASTWREGTDEQYF. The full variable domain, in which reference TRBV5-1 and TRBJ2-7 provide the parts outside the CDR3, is KAGVTQTPRYLIKTRGQQVTLSCSPISGHRSVSWYQQTPGQGLQFLFEYFSETQRNKGNFPGRFSGRQFSNSRSEMNVSTLELGDSALYLCASTWREGTDEQYFGPGTRLTVT.

CDR3 residues: CASSTSAGGEQFF. CDR3 DNA: TGTGCCAGCAGTACTAGCGCTGGGGGTGAGCAGTTCTTC. V is TRBV7-2 and J is TRBJ2-1; TRBD2 aligns across 7 bases. The CDR3 extends over 13 amino acids. The trim removed 6 bases at V and 9 bases at J, leaving 8 bases unmatched. The germline gives CDR1 SGHTA, CDR2 FQGNSA.

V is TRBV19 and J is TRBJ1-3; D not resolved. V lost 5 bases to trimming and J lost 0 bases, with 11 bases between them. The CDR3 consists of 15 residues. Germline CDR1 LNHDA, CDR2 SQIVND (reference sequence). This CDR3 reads CASSARLSSGNTIYF. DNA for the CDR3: TGTGCCAGTAGTGCCCGACTGAGCTCTGGAAACACCATATATTTT.

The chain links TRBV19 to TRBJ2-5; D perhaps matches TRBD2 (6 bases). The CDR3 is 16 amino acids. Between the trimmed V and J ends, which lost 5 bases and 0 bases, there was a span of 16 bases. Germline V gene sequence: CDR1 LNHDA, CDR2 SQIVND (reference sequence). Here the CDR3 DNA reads TGTGCCAGTAGTTCCCACGGAGGCGGGGACCAAGAGACCCAGTACTTC. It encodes CASSSHGGGDQETQYF.

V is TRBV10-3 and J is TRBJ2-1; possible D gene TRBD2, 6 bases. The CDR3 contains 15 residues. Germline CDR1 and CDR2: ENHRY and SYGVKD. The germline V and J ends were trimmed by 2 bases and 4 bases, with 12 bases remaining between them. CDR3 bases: TGTGCCATCAGTGAGGAGAGCGCGGGGTACAATGAGCAGTTCTTC. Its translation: CAISEESAGYNEQFF.

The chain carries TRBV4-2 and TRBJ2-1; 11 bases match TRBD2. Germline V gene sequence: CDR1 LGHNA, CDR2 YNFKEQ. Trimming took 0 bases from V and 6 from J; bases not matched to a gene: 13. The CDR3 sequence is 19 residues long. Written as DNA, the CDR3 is TGTGCCAGCAGCCAAGAGTCGGGGATAGCGGGAGGGCCGGCCAATGAGCAGTTCTTC. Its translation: CASSQESGIAGGPANEQFF.

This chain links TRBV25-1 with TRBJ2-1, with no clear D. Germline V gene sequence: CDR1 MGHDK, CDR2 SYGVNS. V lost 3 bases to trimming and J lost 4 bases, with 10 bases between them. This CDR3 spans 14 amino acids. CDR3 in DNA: TGTGCCAGCAGTGACGCAGGTGGATACAATGAGCAGTTCTTC. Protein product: CASSDAGGYNEQFF.

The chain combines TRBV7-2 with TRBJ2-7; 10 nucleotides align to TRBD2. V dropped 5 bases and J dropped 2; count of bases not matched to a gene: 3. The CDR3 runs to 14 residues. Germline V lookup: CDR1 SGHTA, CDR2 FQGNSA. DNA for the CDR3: TGTGCCAGCAGCACTAGCGGGGACACCTACGAGCAGTACTTC. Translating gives CASSTSGDTYEQYF.